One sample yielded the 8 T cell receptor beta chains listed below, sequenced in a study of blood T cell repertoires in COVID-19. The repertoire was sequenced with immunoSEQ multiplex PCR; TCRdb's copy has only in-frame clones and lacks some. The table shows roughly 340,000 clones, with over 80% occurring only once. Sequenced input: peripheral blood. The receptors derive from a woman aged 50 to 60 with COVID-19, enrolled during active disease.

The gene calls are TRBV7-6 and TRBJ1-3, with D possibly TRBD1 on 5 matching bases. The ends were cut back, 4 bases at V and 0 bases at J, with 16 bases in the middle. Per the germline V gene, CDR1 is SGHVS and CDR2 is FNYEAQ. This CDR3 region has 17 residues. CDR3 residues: CASSSPGVLSSGNTIYF. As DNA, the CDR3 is TGTGCCAGCAGCTCCCCGGGGGTTCTAAGCTCTGGAAACACCATATATTTT.

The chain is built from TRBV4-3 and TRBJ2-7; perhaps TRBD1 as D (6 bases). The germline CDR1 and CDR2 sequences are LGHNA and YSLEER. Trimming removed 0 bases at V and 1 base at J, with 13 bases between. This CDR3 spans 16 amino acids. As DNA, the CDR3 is TGCGCCAGCAGCCAAGATCAGGGGTGGGGGTCCTACGAGCAGTACTTC. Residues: CASSQDQGWGSYEQYF.

CDR3 DNA sequence: TGTGCCAGCGAAGCACAGGGATCCAAAAACATTCAGTACTTC. Residues: CASEAQGSKNIQYF. The chain carries TRBV2 and TRBJ2-4; a weak D match, TRBD1 (6 bases). Trimming stripped 8 bases from V and 2 bases from J, with 13 bases between. The CDR3 extends over 14 amino acids. Germline V lookup: CDR1 SNHLY, CDR2 FYNNEI.

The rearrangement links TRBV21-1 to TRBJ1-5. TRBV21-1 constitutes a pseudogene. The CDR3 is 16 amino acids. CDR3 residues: CASSPPAERNNQPQHF. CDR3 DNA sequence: TGTGCCAGCAGCCCCCCCGCGGAGAGGAACAATCAGCCCCAGCATTTT.

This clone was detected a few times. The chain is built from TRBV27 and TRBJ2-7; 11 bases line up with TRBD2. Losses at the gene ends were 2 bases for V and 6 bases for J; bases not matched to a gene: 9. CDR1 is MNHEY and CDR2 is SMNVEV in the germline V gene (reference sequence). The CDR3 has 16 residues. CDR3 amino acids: CASSLAGSGRGREQYF. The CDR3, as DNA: TGTGCCAGCAGTTTAGCCGGTAGCGGGAGGGGGCGCGAGCAGTACTTC.

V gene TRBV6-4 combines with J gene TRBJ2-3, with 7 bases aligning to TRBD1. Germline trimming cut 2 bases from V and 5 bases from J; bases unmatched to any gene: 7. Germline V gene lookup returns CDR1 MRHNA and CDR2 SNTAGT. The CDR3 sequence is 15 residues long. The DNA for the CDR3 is TGTGCCAGCAGTGACACAAGGACAGGTGGAGATACGCAGTATTTT. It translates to CASSDTRTGGDTQYF.

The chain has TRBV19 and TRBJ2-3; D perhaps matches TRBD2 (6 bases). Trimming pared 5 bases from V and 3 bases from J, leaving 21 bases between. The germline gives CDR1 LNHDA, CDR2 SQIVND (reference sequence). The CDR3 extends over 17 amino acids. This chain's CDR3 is CASSRHPGGLGTDTQYF. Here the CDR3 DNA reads TGTGCCAGTAGTCGCCATCCCGGGGGTCTAGGAACAGATACGCAGTATTTT.

The CDR3 nucleotides read TGTGCCAGCAGTTACGAGGGGCGGGAGAATTCCAATGAGCAGTTCTTC. Translating gives CASSYEGRENSNEQFF. This chain joins TRBV6-2 or TRBV6-3 and TRBJ2-1; 7 nucleotides align to TRBD2. V lost 2 bases to trimming and J lost 6 bases; unmatched junction nucleotides: 10. Germline V gene lookup returns CDR1 MNHEY and CDR2 SVGEGT. The CDR3 has 16 residues.